The next 16 T cell receptor beta chains were all read from a single sample in a study of blood T cell repertoires in COVID-19. Sequenced by immunoSEQ multiplex PCR; TCRdb stores in-frame clones only, minus some. The sample lists around 220,000 clones, 80% to 95% occurring once. Sample: PBMCs or T cells enriched from blood (not recorded which). The receptors shown here come from a woman younger than 30 who had recovered from COVID-19.

The J gene is TRBJ2-1, the V gene TRBV7-2; D remains ambiguous. The CDR3 has 15 residues. The V end lost 3 bases, the J end lost 9 bases, and 18 bases lay between the germline ends. CDR1 is SGHTA, CDR2 FQGNSA, per germline. DNA for the CDR3: TGTGCCAGCAGCTTCTCGGCGGATACGGTTCGTGAGCAGTTCTTC. Protein: CASSFSADTVREQFF.

This chain uses TRBV5-1 with TRBJ2-3; D gene uncertain. The CDR3 spans 12 residues. Germline V gene sequence: CDR1 SGHRS, CDR2 YFSETQ. The ends were cut back, 4 bases at V and 2 bases at J, with 5 bases in the middle. CDR3: CASSTYTDTQYF. As DNA, the CDR3 is TGCGCCAGCAGCACCTACACAGATACGCAGTATTTT.

The genes are TRBV9 and TRBJ2-2; TRBD2 matches 8 bases. The V and J ends lost 2 bases and 6 bases, in that order; junction bases with no gene match: 9. This CDR3 contains 16 residues. Germline CDR1 and CDR2: SGDLS and YYNGEE. The CDR3 DNA reads TGTGCCAGCAGCGTCTCTTTAGCGGGAAAGGCCGGGGAGCTGTTTTTT. Encoded protein: CASSVSLAGKAGELFF.

V gene TRBV28 combines with J gene TRBJ2-6; possible D gene TRBD1, 5 bases. V lost 6 bases to trimming and J lost 1 base, with 16 bases between them. This CDR3 has 17 residues. Germline CDR1 is MDHEN and CDR2 is SYDVKM. Written as DNA, the CDR3 is TGTGCCAGCAGATACCGTACCTCAGGGTCTGGGGCCAACGTCCTGACTTTC. This codes for CASRYRTSGSGANVLTF.

The rearrangement uses TRBV27 and TRBJ1-1; D may be TRBD1 (6 bases). The CDR3 consists of 15 residues. The germline V gene has CDR1 MNHEY and CDR2 SMNVEV (reference sequence). The germline V and J ends were trimmed by 0 bases and 1 base, with 9 bases remaining between them. Written as DNA, the CDR3 is TGTGCCAGCAGTTTATCGGGACATACGAACACTGAAGCTTTCTTT. Translated: CASSLSGHTNTEAFF.

The chain carries TRBV9 and TRBJ1-2, with TRBD1 as a possible D gene (5 bases). Germline V lookup: CDR1 SGDLS, CDR2 YYNGEE. There are 14 residues in the CDR3. Trimming removed 0 bases from V and 2 bases from J, with 8 bases in between. The CDR3 sequence is CASSVGPGNYGYTF. CDR3 sequence (DNA): TGTGCCAGCAGCGTAGGGCCAGGGAACTATGGCTACACCTTC.

The chain recombines TRBV4-1 with TRBJ2-5; no reliable D call. The CDR3 is 15 amino acids. The germline V and J ends were trimmed by 0 bases and 0 bases, with 8 bases remaining between them. In germline, CDR1 is MGHRA, CDR2 YSYEKL. CDR3 in amino acids: CASSQDGRNQETQYF. DNA of the CDR3: TGCGCCAGCAGCCAAGATGGCAGGAACCAAGAGACCCAGTACTTC.

The gene calls are TRBV4-3 and TRBJ2-1, with 10 bases identical to TRBD2. The junction had 3 bases not matched to a gene; V was cut back by 0 bases and J by 10 bases. The CDR3 runs to 14 residues. Germline CDR1 LGHNA, CDR2 YSLEER. The chain's CDR3 is CASSQDGSGGEQFF. The DNA of the CDR3 is TGCGCCAGCAGCCAAGATGGTAGCGGGGGGGAGCAGTTCTTC.

The CDR3 loop is CASSRLGEGRNIQYF. DNA for the CDR3: TGTGCCAGTAGTCGTTTGGGGGAGGGCCGGAACATTCAGTACTTC. This chain connects TRBV19 to TRBJ2-4; 7 bases line up with TRBD2. The CDR3 runs 15 residues. V lost 5 bases, J lost 7 bases, and 11 bases stayed unmatched. Germline V gene sequence: CDR1 LNHDA, CDR2 SQIVND (reference sequence).

This chain connects TRBV5-5 to TRBJ2-3; 7 bases are shared with TRBD2. This CDR3 contains 14 residues. Germline CDR1 SGHKS, CDR2 YYEKEE (reference sequence). Trimming cost V 3 bases and J 1 base; bases outside gene matches: 2. Written as DNA, the CDR3 is TGTGCCAGCAGCTGGGGGGGTGGCACAGATACGCAGTATTTT. Protein sequence: CASSWGGGTDTQYF. The whole variable domain, filled in from reference TRBV5-5 and TRBJ2-3, reads DAGVTQSPTHLIKTRGQQVTLRCSPISGHKSVSWYQQVLGQGPQFIFQYYEKEERGRGNFPDRFSARQFPNYSSELNVNALLLGDSALYLCASSWGGGTDTQYFGPGTRLTVL.

The V and J genes are TRBV6-5 and TRBJ1-1, with TRBD1 matching over 7 bases. The germline gives CDR1 MNHEY, CDR2 SVGAGI. This CDR3 is 16 amino acids long. V dropped 0 bases and J dropped 1; count of bases not matched to a gene: 5. Here the CDR3 DNA reads TGTGCCAGCAGTTACTCGCTCGGGACAGCGAACACTGAAGCTTTCTTT. It yields the protein CASSYSLGTANTEAFF.

J is TRBJ2-7 and V is TRBV24-1, with 10 positions matching TRBD1. This CDR3 has 15 residues. Germline CDR1 reads KGHDR; CDR2 reads SFDVKD. V shed 1 base and J 12 bases; nucleotides not matched to a gene: 11. The CDR3 loop reads CATSDFRGTGEKWYF. Here the CDR3 DNA reads TGTGCCACCAGTGATTTTAGGGGGACAGGGGAGAAGTGGTACTTC.

The rearrangement joins TRBV29-1 to TRBJ1-2; 9 positions match TRBD1. The germline CDR1 and CDR2 sequences are SQVTM and ANQGSEA. V lost 4 bases and J lost 2; bases outside the gene matches: 8. The CDR3 is 15 amino acids. CDR3 amino acids: CSVAGDRVRNYGYTF. CDR3 coding DNA: TGCAGCGTTGCGGGGGACAGGGTGAGAAACTATGGCTACACCTTC. The full variable domain, completed using reference TRBV29-1 and TRBJ1-2, is SAVISQKPSRDICQRGTSLTIQCQVDSQVTMMFWYRQQPGQSLTLIATANQGSEATYESGFVIDKFPISRPNLTFSTLTVSNMSPEDSSIYLCSVAGDRVRNYGYTFGSGTRLTVV.

The chain couples TRBV6-2 or TRBV6-3 to TRBJ1-2, with a tentative D call TRBD1 (5 bases). CDR1 is MNHEY, CDR2 SVGEGT, per germline. V gave up 5 bases and J gave up 2 bases, with 12 bases separating them. The CDR3 is made up of 14 amino acids. The CDR3: CASSSLGGNYGYTF. The CDR3 DNA reads as TGTGCCAGCAGTAGCCTCGGGGGAAACTATGGCTACACCTTC.

The chain recombines TRBV5-4 with TRBJ2-7, with 9 bases matching TRBD2. The CDR3 length is 13 residues. The junction had 2 bases not matched to a gene; V was cut back by 2 bases and J by 5 bases. Per germline, CDR1 SGHNT and CDR2 YYREEE (reference sequence). CDR3 coding DNA: TGTGCCAGCAGCTTACGACTAGCGGACGAGCAGTACTTC. Translating it yields CASSLRLADEQYF.

This rearrangement joins TRBV15 to TRBJ2-7; 12 bases fit TRBD2. CDR1 is LNHNV and CDR2 is YYDKDF in the germline V gene (reference sequence). V shed 2 bases and J 1 base; nucleotides not matched to a gene: 3. The CDR3 length is 16 residues. CDR3 residues: CATSRPGLAGSYEQYF. The CDR3 nucleotides read TGTGCCACCAGCAGACCCGGACTAGCGGGGTCCTACGAGCAGTACTTC.